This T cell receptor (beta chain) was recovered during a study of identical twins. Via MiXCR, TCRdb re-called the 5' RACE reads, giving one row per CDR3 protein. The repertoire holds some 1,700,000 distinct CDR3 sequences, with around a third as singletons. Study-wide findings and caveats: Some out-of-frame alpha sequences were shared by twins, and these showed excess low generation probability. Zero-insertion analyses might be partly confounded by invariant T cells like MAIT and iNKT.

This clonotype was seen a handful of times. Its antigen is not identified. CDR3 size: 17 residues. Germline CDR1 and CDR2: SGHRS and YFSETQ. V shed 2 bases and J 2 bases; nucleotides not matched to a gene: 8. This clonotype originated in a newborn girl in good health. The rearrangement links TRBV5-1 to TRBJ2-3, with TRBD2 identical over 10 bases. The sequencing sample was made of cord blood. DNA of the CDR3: TGCGCCAGCAGCTTTGGAAAACTAGCGGGACTCACAGATACGCAGTATTTT. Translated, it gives CASSFGKLAGLTDTQYF. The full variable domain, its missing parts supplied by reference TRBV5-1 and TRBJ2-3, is KAGVTQTPRYLIKTRGQQVTLSCSPISGHRSVSWYQQTPGQGLQFLFEYFSETQRNKGNFPGRFSGRQFSNSRSEMNVSTLELGDSALYLCASSFGKLAGLTDTQYFGPGTRLTVL.